The rows below give T cell receptor beta chains drawn from one sample of a study of cytomegalovirus exposure and HLA in healthy donors. Profiled with immunoSEQ multiplex PCR; TCRdb holds only in-frame clones, not every one. The sample carries roughly 200,000 clones, around 78% recorded once. The sample comprised PBMCs. These receptors were taken from a woman aged 30 to 39 in good health and CMV-seropositive. Both conserved end residues are part of each CDR3. A D gene is named only where the DNA matches it firmly. Clone size is not always given. Where it is, it says once, few, many or a class for expanded clones.

j_call clone_size d_call v_call cdr3_nt cdr3_aa
TRBJ1-1 . TRBD1 TRBV27 TGTGCCAGCACCAGGGGGACTTCCATGAACACTGAAGCTTTCTTT CASTRGTSMNTEAFF
TRBJ2-6 . TRBD2 TRBV4-1 TGCGCCAGCAGCCTACGGACTAGTAGCTCTGGGGCCAACGTCCTGACTTTC CASSLRTSSSGANVLTF
TRBJ2-7 . . TRBV20-1 TGCAGTGCTAGAGTAGAATACGAGCAGTACTTC CSARVEYEQYF
TRBJ2-5 . TRBD2 TRBV5-1 TGCGCCAGCGCCCCCCTGGCGGCTAGCGGAGAGACCCAGTACTTC CASAPLAASGETQYF
TRBJ1-2 . TRBD1 TRBV6-5 TGTGCCAGCAGTCCAAGGACAGGGAAAAGGGATGGCTACACCTTC CASSPRTGKRDGYTF
TRBJ2-7 . . TRBV20-1 TGCAGTGCTAGAGGCGGCTACGAGCAGTACTTC CSARGGYEQYF
TRBJ2-1 . TRBD2 TRBV2 TGTGCCGGTAGACTAGCGGGAGATGAGCAGTTCTTC CAGRLAGDEQFF
TRBJ1-2 few TRBD1 TRBV9 TGTGCCAGCAGCCCAACCTCTTCCGGGACAGGGGCTTTCGGCGGCTACACCTTC CASSPTSSGTGAFGGYTF
TRBJ2-3 . . TRBV10-1 TGCGCCAGCCCAGGGGACGCAGATACGCAGTATTTT CASPGDADTQYF
TRBJ1-4 few . TRBV4-2 TGTGCCAGCAGCCCCGTGGGGCAAACTAATGAAAAACTGTTTTTT CASSPVGQTNEKLFF
TRBJ2-2 . . TRBV6-6 TGTGCCAGCAATAGGGCGTCGGGGGATACCGGGGAGCTGTTTTTT CASNRASGDTGELFF
TRBJ1-1 . TRBD1 TRBV19 TGTGCCGCGAAGGACAGGGCAGCCACTGAAGCTTTCTTT CAAKDRAATEAFF
TRBJ2-1 once . TRBV28 TGTGCCAGCAGTTTATACAGCATTAACAATGAGCAGTTCTTC CASSLYSINNEQFF
TRBJ2-2 . TRBD1 TRBV5-6 TGTGCCAGCAGCCGGGACAGGGTATCCACCGGGGAGCTGTTTTTT CASSRDRVSTGELFF
TRBJ2-7 . . TRBV30 TGTGCCTGGAGAGCCCTCGGTAACGAGCCCTACGAGCAGTACTTC CAWRALGNEPYEQYF
TRBJ1-2 . . TRBV11-2 TGTGCCAGCAGCCCCAGGGGCGGATACTCTAACTATGGCTACACCTTC CASSPRGGYSNYGYTF
TRBJ1-2 . . TRBV2 TGTGCCAGTAGCCAGGGTCCAGTTGGCGGCTACACCTTC CASSQGPVGGYTF
TRBJ1-6 . . TRBV18 TGTGCCAGCTCAAAATCCGAGGGCTATAATTCACCCCTCCACTTT CASSKSEGYNSPLHF
TRBJ1-6 . . TRBV27 TGTGCCAGCAGTTTCCTCCCCGGACTGCCGAGCTCCTATAATTCACCCCTCCACTTT CASSFLPGLPSSYNSPLHF
TRBJ1-6 . TRBD1 TRBV2 TGTGCCAGCACCCAGGACAGGGTAGGAAATTCACCCCTCCACTTT CASTQDRVGNSPLHF
TRBJ2-1 . TRBD1 TRBV4-1 TGCGCCAGCAGCGGTCCGGGACAGGGGAGCAATGAGCAGTTCTTC CASSGPGQGSNEQFF
TRBJ1-6 . TRBD1 TRBV5-6 TGTGCCAGCAGCTTGGCAGGGGGGAATTCACCCCTCCACTTT CASSLAGGNSPLHF
TRBJ1-1 . . TRBV2 TGTGCCAGCAGTGGGTACCAGGGAGGCGCTGAAGCTTTCTTT CASSGYQGGAEAFF
TRBJ1-1 . . TRBV29-1 TGCAGCGTTGGACACCAGAACACTGAAGCTTTCTTT CSVGHQNTEAFF
TRBJ1-6 once TRBD1 TRBV30 TGTGCCTGGAACCCAGGGGGGAATTCACCCCTCCACTTT CAWNPGGNSPLHF
TRBJ1-5 . . TRBV7-2 TGTGCCAGCAGCTTGAGGGGCAATCAGCCCCAGCATTTT CASSLRGNQPQHF
TRBJ2-7 . . TRBV7-7 TGTGCTAGCAGCTTAAACGAGGGCCACGAGCAGTACTTC CASSLNEGHEQYF
TRBJ1-1 once TRBD1 TRBV9 TGTGCCAGCGTCAGGGGGTTGGGGAACACTGAAGCTTTCTTT CASVRGLGNTEAFF
TRBJ2-1 . . TRBV7-9 TGTGCCAGCAGCTCCGGACGGGATCATGATGAGCAGTTCTTC CASSSGRDHDEQFF
TRBJ2-1 . TRBD2 TRBV5-1 TGCGCCAGCAGCACGGGACTAGCGGGAGGCAATGAGCAGTTCTTC CASSTGLAGGNEQFF
TRBJ2-4 . TRBD2 TRBV4-3 TGCGCCAGCAGCCAAAATTGGGGGGGGTCGGGAAACATTCAGTACTTC CASSQNWGGSGNIQYF
TRBJ1-6 few . TRBV10-3 TGTGCCATCAGCGCGAGCTCCTATAATTCACCCCTCCACTTT CAISASSYNSPLHF
TRBJ2-7 . . TRBV4-1 TGCGCCAGCAGCCACGGAGCGGATCCCACCTACGAGCAGTACTTC CASSHGADPTYEQYF
TRBJ2-1 . TRBD2 TRBV15 TGTGCCACCAGCAGACCTGCTAGCGGGACGCACAATGAGCAGTTCTTC CATSRPASGTHNEQFF
TRBJ2-5 once . TRBV4-1 TGCGCCAGCAGCCCGATCCTCGGAGCCCAGTACTTC CASSPILGAQYF
TRBJ1-2 . . TRBV6-5 TGTGCCAGCAGCTCAGGGATGCATGGCTACACCTTC CASSSGMHGYTF
TRBJ2-7 . TRBD2 TRBV25-1 TGTGCCAGCAGTGATTCTTTCGGGGGGGACGTAACGACCTACGAGCAGTACTTC CASSDSFGGDVTTYEQYF
TRBJ2-3 . TRBD2 TRBV6-1 TGTGCCAGCAGTGAATGGGGAACTAGCGGCACAGATACGCAGTATTTT CASSEWGTSGTDTQYF
TRBJ1-4 . . TRBV5-6 TGTGCCAGCAGCTTTCGGACAGCCTTGAATGAAAAACTGTTTTTT CASSFRTALNEKLFF
TRBJ2-1 . . TRBV21-1 TGTGCCAGCAGCCTACCCCCTCCCGGGACTAGCGAATACAATGAGCAGTTCTTC CASSLPPPGTSEYNEQFF
TRBJ2-1 once . TRBV5-8 TGTGCCAGTCTATCCGGAATAGCGGCCCCAGGGTACAATGAGCAGTTCTTC CASLSGIAAPGYNEQFF
TRBJ1-4 . . TRBV11-3 TGTGCCAGCAGCTACAGGGACGGGAATGAAAAACTGTTTTTT CASSYRDGNEKLFF
TRBJ2-2 . . TRBV6-4 TGTGCCAGCAGTGACCTCTACGGGGCCGGGGAGCTGTTTTTT CASSDLYGAGELFF
TRBJ1-1 . . TRBV15 TGTGCCACCAGCAGAGATATGAACACTGAAGCTTTCTTT CATSRDMNTEAFF
TRBJ2-1 once . TRBV4-1 TGCGCCAGCAGCCAAGGCGAGAGCTCCTACAATGAGCAGTTCTTC CASSQGESSYNEQFF
TRBJ2-7 . TRBD1 TRBV6-5 TGTGCCAGCGAGACAGGGGACGAGCAGTACTTC CASETGDEQYF
TRBJ2-5 few . TRBV7-6 TGTGCCAGCAGCTTAACAGGGACACAAGAGACCCAGTACTTC CASSLTGTQETQYF
TRBJ2-2 . . TRBV5-1 TGCGCCAGCAGCTTGGGGGTCCAGGCGAACACCGGGGAGCTGTTTTTT CASSLGVQANTGELFF
TRBJ1-6 few TRBD1 TRBV27 TGTGCCAGCGGACAGGGGGACTCCTATAATTCACCCCTCCACTTT CASGQGDSYNSPLHF
TRBJ1-4 medium-sized . TRBV30 TGTGCCTGGAGTGTAAACGTGCAGGGGTTTGAAAAACTGTTTTTT CAWSVNVQGFEKLFF
TRBJ2-3 once TRBD1 TRBV10-3 TGTGCCATCAGTGAGAGAGGACAGGGTACCACAGATACGCAGTATTTT CAISERGQGTTDTQYF
TRBJ2-5 . TRBD2 TRBV7-9 TGTGCCAGCAGCCGAAGCGGGGAAGAGACCCAGTACTTC CASSRSGEETQYF
TRBJ2-6 few . TRBV19 TGTGCCAGCCTCTCTGGGGCCAACGTCCTGACTTTC CASLSGANVLTF
TRBJ2-1 . TRBD1 TRBV5-6 TGTGCCAGCAGCTCCCCTCGGGACAGCACTTACAATGAGCAGTTCTTC CASSSPRDSTYNEQFF
TRBJ1-5 . . TRBV6-1 TGTGCCAGCAGGGGTAGAGGGTTTCGGCCCCAGCATTTT CASRGRGFRPQHF
TRBJ2-1 once TRBD2 TRBV27 TGTGCCAGCAGTTACCGGGGGGTGTACAATGAGCAGTTCTTC CASSYRGVYNEQFF
TRBJ2-7 few TRBD1 TRBV5-1 TGCGCCAGCAGCGCGACAGGGGTCCTCTCCTACGAGCAGTACTTC CASSATGVLSYEQYF
TRBJ1-2 . TRBD1 TRBV5-1 TGCGCCAGCAGCTCCGGGACAGGACATCTATCCGGGGGCTACACCTTC CASSSGTGHLSGGYTF